The clone carrying this TCR beta chain showed up many times. Its matching antigen is unknown. These data are taken from a study of Graves' ophthalmopathy and Graves' hyperthyroidism. The diagnosis combined clinical symptoms, thyroxine, TRAb, thyroid ultrasound and orbital computed tomography scans. The ends were cut back, 5 bases at V and 2 bases at J, with 22 bases in the middle. The germline V gene encodes CDR1 MNHEY and CDR2 SMNVEV (reference sequence). The CDR3 is 17 amino acids. The authors amplified TCR beta CDR3 regions from RNA transcripts. Second-round multiplex PCR came after first-round RT-PCR with HTBI primers. TCRdb independently ran MiXCR on the multiplex PCR reads; one entry per CDR3 protein. The data hold 350,000 to 450,000 distinct CDR3 sequences, with around 19% observed a single time. Overall study results and limits: Ophthalmopathy progression prediction by the model yielded a sensitivity of about 70% and a specificity of roughly 74%.

The clonotype was recovered from a woman between 18 and 29 years old with Graves' ophthalmopathy. Sequencing input: peripheral blood. V gene TRBV27 combines with J gene TRBJ2-7; D is perhaps TRBD1 (6 bases). Here the CDR3 DNA reads TGTGCCAGCAGTCGGACGCCAATGGGGGCCCACACCTACGAGCAGTACTTC. This sequence encodes CASSRTPMGAHTYEQYF.